A single sample gave rise to the 28 T cell receptor beta chains below, sequenced in a study of T cell responses to AZD1222 COVID-19 vaccine. TCRdb's copy holds only in-frame clones and misses some; the assay was immunoSEQ multiplex PCR. The table has around 140,000 clones, 90% to 95% seen once; the top ten hold roughly 4%. Material: peripheral blood, obtained 28 days after the second AZD1222 dose. These TCRs come from an adult who received the AZD1222 COVID-19 vaccine.

The chain employs TRBV6-4 and TRBJ2-5; 11 positions match TRBD2. Germline CDR1 is MRHNA and CDR2 is SNTAGT. The J segment lost 5 bases and the V segment lost 7 bases, leaving 15 bases of the junction unmatched. The CDR3 has 17 residues. The CDR3 loop is CASNTAPPSGRLETQYF. The CDR3 nucleotides are TGTGCCAGCAACACCGCCCCCCCTAGCGGGAGGTTGGAGACCCAGTACTTC.

V gene TRBV27 combines with J gene TRBJ1-3; 8 nucleotides match TRBD1. Per the germline V gene, CDR1 is MNHEY and CDR2 is SMNVEV (reference sequence). The CDR3 length is 16 residues. With V trimmed by 2 bases and J by 4 bases, 7 bases remained unmatched. The CDR3 region has the DNA TGTGCCAGCAGTTTACGCATGACAGGGGCCGGAAACACCATATATTTT. Amino acid sequence: CASSLRMTGAGNTIYF.

V is TRBV6-4 and J is TRBJ2-3, with 9 positions matching TRBD1. The J segment lost 3 bases and the V segment lost 4 bases, leaving 5 bases of the junction unmatched. This CDR3 contains 15 residues. CDR1 MRHNA and CDR2 SNTAGT come from the germline V gene. CDR3 sequence reads: CASSGGQGSTDTQYF. The CDR3 region has the DNA TGTGCCAGCAGTGGGGGACAGGGCTCGACAGATACGCAGTATTTT.

The rearrangement links TRBV7-9 to TRBJ2-1, with TRBD2 as a possible D gene (5 bases). This CDR3 contains 14 residues. Per the germline V gene, CDR1 is SEHNR and CDR2 is FQNEAQ (reference sequence). V was clipped by 5 bases and J by 4 bases, with 12 bases between them. In DNA, the CDR3 is TGTGCCAGCAGCGCTAGCTTTTATTACAATGAGCAGTTCTTC. Translation: CASSASFYYNEQFF.

The chain joins TRBV3-1 (or the pseudogene TRBV3-2) to TRBJ1-2; no clear D gene. Trimming pared 0 bases from V and 8 bases from J, leaving 10 bases between. CDR3 length: 13 residues. CDR1 and CDR2 (germline): LGHDT, YNNKEL (reference sequence). The CDR3 nucleotides are TGTGCCAGCAGCCAAGATAACTTGAGGGGCTACACCTTC. Its protein is CASSQDNLRGYTF.

The CDR3 bases are TGTGCCAGCAGTTCGGGATTTTGGTACAATTCACCCCTCCACTTT. Protein: CASSSGFWYNSPLHF. The chain couples TRBV28 to TRBJ1-6, with no clear D. This CDR3 contains 15 residues. Germline CDR1 MDHEN, CDR2 SYDVKM. Trimming shortened V by 4 bases and J by 7 bases, and 14 bases separated the two germline ends.

The chain combines TRBV4-1 with TRBJ1-2; D gene uncertain. The CDR3 spans 15 residues. Per germline, CDR1 MGHRA and CDR2 YSYEKL. Deletions cut 1 base from V and 1 base from J, with 10 bases between. In DNA form, the CDR3 reads TGCGCCAGCAGCCAAGGGCAGAGAATTAACTATGGCTACACCTTC. Residues: CASSQGQRINYGYTF.

This chain uses TRBV27 with TRBJ2-3, with 8 bases lining up with TRBD2. The CDR3 is 17 residues long. From germline, CDR1 is MNHEY and CDR2 SMNVEV (reference sequence). With V trimmed by 4 bases and J by 0 bases, 9 bases remained unmatched. The CDR3 DNA sequence: TGTGCCAGCAGTTGGCTAGCGGGCGCAACTAGCACAGATACGCAGTATTTT. Its protein is CASSWLAGATSTDTQYF.

This rearrangement joins TRBV4-3 to TRBJ2-5, with 11 bases fitting TRBD2. This CDR3 spans 17 amino acids. The V gene's germline CDR1 is LGHNA and CDR2 YSLEER. Losses at the gene ends were 0 bases for V and 4 bases for J; bases not matched to a gene: 7. The CDR3 loop is CASSQDLTSGSRETQYF. DNA of the CDR3: TGCGCCAGCAGCCAAGATCTTACTAGCGGGAGCAGAGAGACCCAGTACTTC.

The chain uses TRBV13 and TRBJ1-6; D perhaps matches TRBD1 (5 bases). The CDR3 loop spans 19 amino acids. Germline CDR1 PRHDT, CDR2 FYEKMQ (reference sequence). The V and J ends lost 2 bases and 0 bases respectively, with 17 bases between them. This CDR3 reads CASSLRPPAGLSYNSPLHF. The CDR3 DNA sequence: TGTGCCAGCAGCTTAAGGCCCCCCGCGGGGCTCTCCTATAATTCACCCCTCCACTTT.

The CDR3 DNA follows: TGTGCCAGCAGCGTAGGGACTAGCGGGATCTACGAGCAGTACTTC. Translation: CASSVGTSGIYEQYF. This sequence joins TRBV9 and TRBJ2-7, with 12 nucleotides matching TRBD2. Germline V lookup: CDR1 SGDLS, CDR2 YYNGEE. CDR3 size: 15 residues. The ends lost 0 bases at V and 3 bases at J; junction bases unmatched: 1.

J is TRBJ2-3 and V is TRBV7-2; TRBD2 aligns across 14 bases. There are 14 residues in the CDR3. The V and J ends lost 5 bases and 9 bases, in that order; junction bases with no gene match: 4. Germline CDR1 reads SGHTA; CDR2 reads FQGNSA. The chain's CDR3 is CASSHGLAGGTQYF. CDR3 coding DNA: TGTGCCAGCAGCCATGGACTAGCGGGAGGCACGCAGTATTTT.

The DNA of the CDR3 is TGTGCTACTCAGGGGGCGCGGTATGGCTACACCTTC. Residues: CATQGARYGYTF. The chain links TRBV2 to TRBJ1-2; 8 nucleotides align to TRBD1. The CDR3 sequence is 12 residues long. Germline V CDR1 and CDR2: SNHLY, FYNNEI. The full variable domain, completed using reference TRBV2 and TRBJ1-2, is EPEVTQTPSHQVTQMGQEVILRCVPISNHLYFYWYRQILGQKVEFLVSFYNNEISEKSEIFDDQFSVERPDGSNFTLKIRSTKLEDSAMYFCATQGARYGYTFGSGTRLTVV.

V and J are TRBV19 and TRBJ2-1; weak D call: TRBD2 (5 bases). Trimming removed 5 bases from V and 0 bases from J, with 8 bases in between. Germline CDR1 and CDR2: LNHDA and SQIVND (reference sequence). CDR3 length equals 14 residues. The CDR3: CASSSGNSYNEQFF. CDR3 nucleotide sequence: TGTGCCAGTAGTTCCGGGAACTCCTACAATGAGCAGTTCTTC.

This clone was found once. This chain links TRBV15 with TRBJ2-2; D is unclear. The CDR3 is 15 residues long. Germline V lookup: CDR1 LNHNV, CDR2 YYDKDF (reference sequence). Trimming took off 0 bases at V and 3 bases at J, with 8 bases between the two ends. The CDR3 region has the DNA TGTGCCACCAGCAGAGATCGACTCCACACCGGGGAGCTGTTTTTT. Translated: CATSRDRLHTGELFF.

V is TRBV15 and J is TRBJ1-1; TRBD1 matches 10 bases. The trim removed 0 bases at V and 7 bases at J, leaving 5 bases unmatched. Germline V gene data show CDR1 as LNHNV and CDR2 as YYDKDF (reference sequence). There are 15 residues in the CDR3. The CDR3 DNA reads as TGTGCCACCAGCAGAGATCGGGGACAGGGGCGTGAAGCTTTCTTT. Its protein is CATSRDRGQGREAFF. Full variable domain (remainder filled in from reference TRBV15 and TRBJ1-1): DAMVIQNPRYQVTQFGKPVTLSCSQTLNHNVMYWYQQKSSQAPKLLFHYYDKDFNNEADTPDNFQSRRPNTSFCFLDIRSPGLGDTAMYLCATSRDRGQGREAFFGQGTRLTVV.

The chain links TRBV27 to TRBJ1-2; D is possibly TRBD1 (6 bases). There are 17 residues in the CDR3. The V and J ends lost 6 bases and 2 bases respectively, with 22 bases between them. The germline V gene has CDR1 MNHEY and CDR2 SMNVEV (reference sequence). In DNA form, the CDR3 reads TGTGCCAGCAGAGCCATACCGAACAGGGCGATCAACTATGGCTACACCTTC. This gives the protein CASRAIPNRAINYGYTF.

The chain uses TRBV7-9 and TRBJ2-7; 7 bases line up with TRBD2. V lost 1 base, J lost 0 bases, and 6 bases stayed unmatched. The germline gives CDR1 SEHNR, CDR2 FQNEAQ (reference sequence). The CDR3 is 16 residues long. This CDR3 is CASSLVGGSSSYEQYF. CDR3 coding DNA: TGTGCCAGCAGCTTAGTCGGGGGGTCCTCCTCCTACGAGCAGTACTTC.

This chain uses TRBV9 with TRBJ2-2; D uncertain. Trimming took off 5 bases at V and 7 bases at J, with 12 bases between the two ends. The length of the CDR3 is 13 residues. Germline values: CDR1 SGDLS, CDR2 YYNGEE. The CDR3, as DNA: TGTGCCAGCAGTGTCCGGCTTGTCGGGGAGCTGTTTTTT. Residues: CASSVRLVGELFF.

The genes are TRBV29-1 and TRBJ2-1, with D perhaps TRBD1 (6 bases). The V gene lost 6 bases and the J gene lost 9 bases, with 12 bases spanning the gap. Germline V lookup: CDR1 SQVTM, CDR2 ANQGSEA. The length of the CDR3 is 11 residues. The CDR3 nucleotides read TGCAGCGTACCACAGGGCAGTGAGCAGTTCTTC. Its translation is CSVPQGSEQFF.

This chain links TRBV7-9 with TRBJ2-1; D ambiguous. The CDR3 runs to 16 residues. In germline, CDR1 is SEHNR, CDR2 FQNEAQ (reference sequence). V shed 3 bases and J shed 3 bases, with 15 bases lying between them. CDR3: CASSLGRTQYYNEQFF. CDR3 DNA: TGTGCCAGCAGCTTGGGAAGAACCCAATACTACAATGAGCAGTTCTTC.

The chain links TRBV7-9 to TRBJ2-7; perhaps TRBD1 as D (7 bases). Looked up from germline, CDR1 is SEHNR and CDR2 is FQNEAQ (reference sequence). CDR3 length: 12 residues. Trimming shortened V by 8 bases and J by 4 bases, and 12 bases separated the two germline ends. The CDR3 spells CASSRGTYEQYF. The DNA of the CDR3 is TGTGCCAGCTCCAGGGGGACTTACGAGCAGTACTTC.

This chain links TRBV5-1 with TRBJ1-1, with no clear D. Per the germline V gene, CDR1 is SGHRS and CDR2 is YFSETQ. The V gene lost 3 bases and the J gene lost 1 base, with 16 bases spanning the gap. The CDR3 runs 16 residues. Here the CDR3 DNA reads TGCGCCAGCAGCTCCCCCGGTGGCACATCGAACACTGAAGCTTTCTTT. It translates to CASSSPGGTSNTEAFF.

The gene calls are TRBV11-2 and TRBJ2-5, with D tentatively TRBD1 (6 bases). V was cut by 4 bases and J by 4 bases, with 13 bases left in between. CDR1 is SGHAT and CDR2 is FQNNGV in the germline V gene. The CDR3 is 14 amino acids. DNA of the CDR3: TGTGCCAGCAGCTACTCTGGACAGTCAGAGACCCAGTACTTC. As protein: CASSYSGQSETQYF.

V usage is TRBV7-2 and J usage is TRBJ2-7, with no clear D. The CDR3 length is 11 residues. CDR1 is SGHTA, CDR2 FQGNSA, per germline. V was trimmed by 4 bases and J by 3 bases, leaving 4 bases between them. The DNA for the CDR3 is TGTGCCAGCAGCTCCTACTACGAGCAGTACTTC. Protein product: CASSSYYEQYF.

The rearrangement joins TRBV28 to TRBJ1-2; TRBD1 matches at 8 bases. The CDR3 covers 13 residues. CDR1 is MDHEN and CDR2 is SYDVKM in the germline V gene. The junction had 4 bases not matched to a gene; V was cut back by 6 bases and J by 4 bases. The CDR3 loop is CASRRTGLYGYTF. The CDR3 DNA is TGTGCCAGCAGACGGACAGGGCTCTATGGCTACACCTTC.

The chain uses TRBV3-1 (or the pseudogene TRBV3-2) and TRBJ1-5, with D tentatively TRBD1 (5 bases). Per the germline V gene, CDR1 is LGHDT and CDR2 is YNNKEL (reference sequence). The V end was cut by 2 bases, the J end by 7 bases, with 21 bases between. This CDR3 is 17 amino acids long. CDR3 region: CASSQFILGLREQPQHF. The CDR3 DNA is TGTGCCAGCAGCCAATTTATTTTGGGTCTCAGGGAGCAGCCCCAGCATTTT.

CDR3 DNA: TGTGCCAGCAGCTTGGAACTAGCGGCTACTCAAGAGACCCAGTACTTC. It specifies CASSLELAATQETQYF. V and J are TRBV7-6 and TRBJ2-5; 8 bases align to TRBD2. CDR1 and CDR2 (germline): SGHVS, FNYEAQ. The CDR3 has 16 amino acids. V shed 3 bases, J shed 2 bases, and the junction held 8 bases outside the gene matches.